The rows below give T cell receptor beta chains drawn from one sample of a study of blood T cell repertoires in COVID-19. This table comes from immunoSEQ multiplex PCR, and its TCRdb copy is limited to in-frame clones, with some not included. The sample lists 380,000 or so clones, 89% occurring once. Material for sequencing was peripheral blood. The receptors stem from a middle-aged man with acute or convalescent COVID-19. The CDR3 runs from the conserved cysteine through the conserved F or W. The D gene is left open where the match is weak. Some rows mark clone size as missing; the rest say once, few, many or name a class of expanded clone.

d_gene	v_gene	j_gene	abundance	CDR3aa	CDR3nt
.	TRBV27	TRBJ1-6	.	CASSPRANNSPLHF	TGTGCCAGCAGCCCGAGGGCGAATAATTCACCCCTCCACTTT
.	TRBV5-6	TRBJ2-7	.	CASSLGTDSSYEQYF	TGTGCCAGCAGCTTGGGAACGGACTCCTCCTACGAGCAGTACTTC
.	TRBV18	TRBJ2-1	.	CASSPKLQGMGNEQFF	TGTGCCAGCTCACCCAAGTTGCAGGGGATGGGCAATGAGCAGTTCTTC
TRBD1	TRBV6-5	TRBJ1-4	.	CASSNDRGKLFF	TGTGCCAGCAGTAATGACAGGGGAAAACTGTTTTTT
TRBD2	TRBV30	TRBJ2-3	.	CASHPGLSRADTQYF	TGTGCCTCTCATCCGGGACTATCCCGCGCAGATACGCAGTATTTT
.	TRBV10-3	TRBJ2-5	.	CAISEGQQETQYF	TGTGCCATCAGTGAGGGACAGCAAGAGACCCAGTACTTC
.	TRBV29-1	TRBJ2-5	.	CSVEGEGGQETQYF	TGCAGCGTTGAAGGGGAAGGGGGCCAAGAGACCCAGTACTTC
.	TRBV27	TRBJ1-6	.	CASSLPAVNSPLHF	TGTGCCAGCAGTTTACCCGCGGTGAATTCACCCCTCCACTTT
.	TRBV19	TRBJ1-1	.	CASSWTDMNTEAFF	TGTGCCTCCAGCTGGACAGATATGAACACTGAAGCTTTCTTT
.	TRBV5-1	TRBJ1-4	.	CASSLGGWDEKLFF	TGCGCCAGCAGCTTGGGCGGATGGGATGAAAAACTGTTTTTT
.	TRBV6-1	TRBJ2-2	.	CASSESGTGELFF	TGTGCCAGCAGTGAATCGGGCACCGGGGAGCTGTTTTTT
TRBD2	TRBV15	TRBJ2-1	few	CATSTGTSGSEQFF	TGTGCCACCAGCACTGGGACTAGCGGGAGTGAGCAGTTCTTC
TRBD1	TRBV14	TRBJ1-2	.	CASSQEEWDRVYGYTF	TGTGCCAGCAGCCAAGAAGAATGGGACAGGGTCTATGGCTACACCTTC
.	TRBV28	TRBJ2-3	.	CASSLTGVYDTQYF	TGTGCCAGCAGTTTAACGGGAGTCTACGATACGCAGTATTTT
TRBD1	TRBV6-5	TRBJ2-7	.	CASSSSGGSYEQYF	TGTGCCAGCAGTTCCTCAGGGGGCTCCTACGAGCAGTACTTC
TRBD2	TRBV5-5	TRBJ2-7	.	CASSDLQGLASEQYF	TGTGCCAGCAGCGACCTTCAGGGACTAGCCTCCGAGCAGTACTTC
TRBD1	TRBV3-1/TRBV3-2	TRBJ2-3	.	CASSQGGQVKSWSTDTQYF	TGTGCCAGCAGCCAAGGGGGACAGGTCAAGTCATGGAGCACAGATACGCAGTATTTT
.	TRBV11-2	TRBJ2-7	.	CASSLWEQSSSYEQYF	TGTGCCAGCAGCCTATGGGAGCAATCGAGCTCCTACGAGCAGTACTTC
.	TRBV7-9	TRBJ2-7	.	CASSRDSDYEQYF	TGTGCCAGCAGCCGGGACTCCGACTACGAGCAGTACTTC
TRBD2	TRBV9	TRBJ2-5	.	CASSASGGPQETQYF	TGTGCCAGCAGCGCGAGCGGGGGGCCCCAAGAGACCCAGTACTTC
TRBD2	TRBV9	TRBJ2-7	.	CASSPSGAPSYEQYF	TGTGCCAGCAGCCCTAGCGGGGCCCCCTCCTACGAGCAGTACTTC
.	TRBV15	TRBJ2-1	.	CATNTGIGNEQFF	TGTGCCACCAACACGGGGATTGGCAATGAGCAGTTCTTC
TRBD1	TRBV5-6	TRBJ1-2	.	CASSGTGAYGYTF	TGTGCCAGCAGCGGGACAGGGGCCTATGGCTACACCTTC
TRBD1	TRBV6-5	TRBJ1-2	.	CASRRGTVVYGYTF	TGTGCCAGCAGACGAGGGACAGTCGTCTATGGCTACACCTTC
.	TRBV6-2/TRBV6-3	TRBJ1-5	once	CASSKGRGRTQHF	TGTGCCAGCAGCAAGGGACGAGGGAGGACCCAGCATTTT
.	TRBV29-1	TRBJ1-1	.	CSVEDGGEAFF	TGCAGCGTTGAAGACGGAGGTGAAGCTTTCTTT
TRBD1	TRBV4-1	TRBJ2-2	.	CASSPRRTGRNTGELFF	TGCGCCAGCAGCCCACGCAGGACAGGGCGGAACACCGGGGAGCTGTTTTTT
.	TRBV6-5	TRBJ1-2	.	CASSYSRGNGYTF	TGTGCCAGCAGTTACTCGCGGGGGAATGGCTACACCTTC
TRBD1	TRBV10-3	TRBJ1-1	.	CAISWTGGNTEAFF	TGTGCCATCAGCTGGACAGGGGGAAACACTGAAGCTTTCTTT
.	TRBV7-9	TRBJ2-7	.	CASSLDYEQYF	TGTGCCAGCAGTCTAGACTACGAGCAGTACTTC
.	TRBV11-2	TRBJ1-2	.	CASSLVFRDNNGYTF	TGTGCCAGCAGCTTAGTGTTTAGGGACAACAATGGCTACACCTTC
TRBD1	TRBV5-1	TRBJ2-2	once	CASSLGQGTGELFF	TGCGCCAGCAGCTTGGGACAGGGGACCGGGGAGCTGTTTTTT
TRBD1	TRBV5-1	TRBJ2-5	.	CASSAGTAPHHEETQYF	TGCGCCAGCAGTGCCGGGACAGCACCCCACCATGAGGAGACCCAGTACTTC
TRBD1	TRBV5-1	TRBJ2-7	once	CASSLPGTGAKAAYEQYF	TGCGCCAGCAGCTTGCCCGGGACAGGGGCGAAAGCGGCCTACGAGCAGTACTTC
.	TRBV21-1	TRBJ2-3	.	CASQPGTDPSTDTQYF	TGTGCCAGCCAACCGGGGACAGACCCTAGCACAGATACGCAGTATTTT
.	TRBV7-9	TRBJ1-1	.	CASSRVSNTEAFF	TGTGCCAGCAGCCGTGTCTCGAACACTGAAGCTTTCTTT
TRBD2	TRBV4-1	TRBJ2-7	.	CASSQVLAGDYEQYF	TGCGCCAGCAGCCAAGTACTAGCGGGGGATTACGAGCAGTACTTC
.	TRBV6-5	TRBJ1-6	.	CASSPHGGGNSPLHF	TGTGCCAGCAGTCCCCATGGGGGGGGCAATTCACCCCTCCACTTT
.	TRBV2	TRBJ2-5	.	CASNLDRYQETQYF	TGTGCCAGCAATCTAGATCGGTACCAAGAGACCCAGTACTTC
.	TRBV6-5	TRBJ2-3	.	CASNRQETDTQYF	TGTGCCAGCAACAGACAGGAAACAGATACGCAGTATTTT
.	TRBV4-1	TRBJ1-2	.	CASSQPTGAGGYTF	TGCGCCAGCAGCCAACCTACAGGTGCGGGGGGCTACACCTTC
TRBD2	TRBV27	TRBJ2-1	.	CASSLGSGRELYNEQFF	TGTGCCAGCAGTTTAGGAAGCGGGAGGGAACTATACAATGAGCAGTTCTTC
.	TRBV11-2	TRBJ1-5	.	CASSLDRNQPQHF	TGTGCCAGCAGCTTAGATCGGAATCAGCCCCAGCATTTT
.	TRBV13	TRBJ1-6	.	CASSLGMGRANSPLHF	TGTGCCAGCAGCTTAGGAATGGGCAGGGCTAATTCACCCCTCCACTTT
TRBD1	TRBV9	TRBJ2-3	.	CASSYGTGRSDTQYF	TGTGCCAGCAGCTACGGGACAGGGAGGTCAGATACGCAGTATTTT
.	TRBV9	TRBJ1-6	.	CASSVTDSYNSPLHF	TGTGCCAGCAGCGTCACAGACTCCTATAATTCACCCCTCCACTTT
.	TRBV27	TRBJ2-1	.	CASSSRDSYNEQFF	TGTGCCAGCAGTTCCCGGGACTCCTACAATGAGCAGTTCTTC
TRBD1	TRBV9	TRBJ2-1	.	CASSVGSGQGTWDEQFF	TGTGCCAGCAGCGTAGGGTCGGGACAGGGGACGTGGGATGAGCAGTTCTTC
TRBD1	TRBV7-9	TRBJ1-1	.	CASSPEGQGREAFF	TGTGCCAGCAGCCCCGAAGGACAGGGCAGGGAAGCTTTCTTT
.	TRBV2	TRBJ2-1	.	CASSFRYEQFF	TGTGCCAGCAGTTTCCGTTATGAGCAGTTCTTC
TRBD1	TRBV5-4	TRBJ1-6	once	CASSPTGDGNSPLHF	TGTGCCAGCAGCCCCACAGGGGACGGGAATTCACCCCTCCACTTT